The present TCR beta chain was sequenced within a study of cytomegalovirus exposure and HLA in healthy donors (dated by TCRdb to about 2017). Turning to the overall study: In an earlier analysis of under 750 of the donors, around 290 Gb of sequence data and about 110 million unique TCR beta sequences from roughly 200 million T cells were reported. An early release that covered roughly 600 HLA-typed donors contained about 300 gigabases of sequencing data and 80 million or so unique TCR sequences. Among the roughly 380 genotyped donors, around 81% belonged to the genetic ancestry cluster associated with self-reported Caucasian donors. The study aimed to test whether signatures of past pathogen exposure could be identified by cataloging public T cell receptors. Using immunosequencing, the study profiled T cell repertoires from 500 to 800 subjects and related those repertoires to cytomegalovirus serostatus. Besides the first cohort of 500 to 700 subjects, a separate validation cohort made up of over a hundred different subjects was used. To predict cytomegalovirus infection status, the study combined high-throughput TCR immunosequencing, statistical association of individual TCRs with disease status, and machine learning. A later analysis re-analyzed previously published TCR beta repertoires from 550 to 700 donors and added high-resolution HLA genotyping to study TCR occurrence patterns. Rather than drawing on any new phenotypic data, the later analysis identified candidate immune exposures from TCR beta sequences and the way those sequences occurred across donors. In an earlier analysis of several hundred of the donors, high-throughput TCR beta sequencing was used to judge whether each TCR beta V gene segment behaved as functional or pseudogenic. Donor age, sex, ethnicity and CMV serostatus were compiled alongside the repertoire data. In a later genetic analysis, genome-wide SNP genotypes for about 65% of the roughly 670 donors were used, and that subset was treated as a discovery cohort. Every discovery cohort repertoire had been produced on one sequencing platform. Class I and class II HLA loci were covered by the typing at four-digit resolution. Typing coverage differed by locus: A, B, C, DRB1 and DQB1 were typed in roughly 620-630 donors, DQA1 in about 510, DPA1 in approximately 600, and DPB1 in around 440. Roughly 5 DR-DQ haplotypes were handled as single units for association and clustering, since linkage in the cohort was strong. Among 300 to 500 genotyped donors of the cohort, an average of about 240,000 unique TCR beta nucleotide sequences was sequenced per donor, of which roughly 18% were non-productive.

Findings and caveats that apply to the study as a whole: Broadly in line with IMGT annotations, most TCR beta V segments showed up in productive rearrangements about 87% or about 30% of the time in an earlier analysis of about 500 of the donors. The presence/absence analyses assumed that sequencing depth was roughly uniform across donors, and that assumption may not be true. A later analysis found that TCR association rates varied across HLA loci, with DRB1 alleles showing the most associated TCRs and HLA-C alleles the fewest. In a later genetic analysis, fewer N-insertions in productive TCRs were reported among donors in an Asian-associated ancestry cluster than the approximately 670-donor mean. Because HLA typing was missing for some donors at each locus, association tests included only the typed subset. In a later analysis, HLA-associated TCR beta chains were found to be more clonally expanded and to have lower generation probabilities than equally common non-associated chains. While some public TCRs were present in many individuals, most TCR sequences turned up only very rarely across donors. Assigning TCR associations to individual alleles was difficult when HLA alleles, especially DR and DQ, strongly co-occurred. About 17 rarely observed V segments, including chromosome 9 orphons, were excluded from the earlier analysis of some 590 of the donors because counts were too low. The cohort was sequenced for TCR beta chains only, and without alpha or paired-chain data the features that could be detected were limited. Correlated functional status among segregating V segments might be attributable to linkage disequilibrium, but an unknown experimental factor could not be ruled out. In vitro tests confirmed that three of the cytomegalovirus-associated TCR beta chains recognize cytomegalovirus antigens. For the cohort, immune exposure information was limited to CMV serostatus. In a later genetic analysis, a missense DCLRE1C variant was associated with V-gene and J-gene trimming of TCR beta chains, and the association was replicated in an independent cohort. A cluster of highly shared sequence variants was judged likely to represent a technical artifact of the sequencing pipeline. Several of the top co-occurrence clusters appeared to be linked to parvovirus B19, influenza, CMV and Epstein-Barr virus, according to a later analysis. A total of roughly 160 TCR beta chains were listed by the study as associated with cytomegalovirus. It was suggested by the authors that the approach could potentially be generalized to other disease states and immunological phenotypes. At a false discovery rate of 0.05, a later analysis linked some 17,000 TCR beta sequences to specific HLA alleles. A further reported finding was that TCR beta sequences accurately predicted the HLA-A and HLA-B alleles for most subjects in the first cohort. The classifier was reported to diagnose cytomegalovirus status with high specificity and sensitivity in both the original and validation cohorts. In a later analysis, most CMV-associated TCR beta chains were found to appear HLA-restricted, with HLA associations seemingly driven largely by CMV exposure.

The protocol used for the library was the immunoSEQ multiplex PCR assay. For the multiplex PCR, a mixture combining 60 forward primers for TCR Vbeta segments and 13 reverse primers for TCR Jbeta segments was used. A multiplex PCR assay on genomic DNA amplified the CDR3 region of rearranged TCR beta genes. The Illumina HiSeq System was used to sequence the amplified TCR beta libraries as 87-base-pair reads. As for how the authors treated the data: In a later analysis, roughly 80 million unique TCR beta chains were counted across the approximately 670 repertoires, and some 10 million of these chains were shared by at least two donors. Raw reads were error-corrected and collapsed into unique sequences with a nearest-neighbor algorithm that merged closely related sequences to remove PCR and sequencing errors. V, D and J gene segments were assigned by aligning CDR3 sequences to IMGT reference sequences. For a sequence to be retained, a match of at least six nucleotides was required to both a V gene segment and a J gene segment. Rearrangements were classified as productive when the CDR3 lacked stop codons and remained in frame with V and J, and all other rearrangements were classified as non-productive. Following IMGT convention, CDR3 was defined as the stretch from the second conserved V-encoded cysteine up to the conserved J-encoded phenylalanine. The earlier analysis of 587 of the donors excluded sequences that lacked an unambiguous match to a single V gene segment. In an earlier analysis of 587 of the donors, a V segment was called functional when productive rearrangements were above 56.7%, and segregating when the standard deviation between donors exceeded 5%. A statistical classification framework was built to diagnose cytomegalovirus status from the catalog of TCR beta chain sequences. V and J gene assignment, in a later analysis, came from comparing TCR nucleotide sequences with IMGT/GENE-DB human TR gene sequences. Using the TCRdist pipeline, a later analysis assigned CDR3 sequences along with most-parsimonious VDJ recombination scenarios. A later analysis defined each TCR beta chain by its CDR3 amino acid sequence plus V-gene family, and excluded reads lacking a unique V-gene family. As a way to deal with suspected cross-contamination and a sequencing artifact, a later analysis dropped over 550 nucleotide sequences that were highly shared and had low generation probability. In a later analysis, a clonal expansion index for each public chain was calculated from normalized within-repertoire ranks of inferred template counts. A later analysis computed generation probabilities with a VDJ recombination model fitted to out-of-frame rearrangements, and checked the results against IGoR. In a later analysis, TCR-TCR, TCR-HLA and TCR-CMV co-occurrence was scored with hypergeometric tests, and a repertoire-size bias correction was applied to TCR pairs. A later analysis estimated false discovery rates by permuting HLA or CMV assignments 20 times. In a later analysis, co-occurring TCRs were grouped using DBSCAN, with TCRdist sequence similarity added in when clustering inside HLA-allele-positive subsets. Co-occurrence clustering excluded repertoires with fewer than 30,000 or more than 120,000 public chains, plus five with anomalous nucleotide sharing. TCRdb's version of the immuneACCESS table is confined to in-frame rearrangements and falls short of the full clone set. An unresolved V gene accounts for under half of the shortfall where checked; the remainder is of unknown origin. D and trimming come from the DNA, and the V and J calls and clone size come from that table. The sample contains about 180,000 clones, roughly 85% of them found a single time. Of the sample, approximately 1.3% is held by the ten largest clones.

In total, over 600 healthy bone marrow donors made up the cohort. All cohort members were sampled while nominally healthy, although unrecorded immune exposures were likely present. The donor was CMV seronegative and belonged to the group of 380 or so seronegative cohort members. A peripheral blood sample was provided by each donor, and peripheral blood mononuclear cells were used for TCR beta sequencing. The Qiagen DNeasy Blood Extraction Kit was used to extract genomic DNA from the blood cell samples. Comments on this clone: Its antigen specificity is not known. Nothing much larger sits one base from this clone, and base qualities are not available.

This TCR was sampled from a man aged 25 to 45 in good health and CMV-seronegative. Sequencing was carried out using PBMCs.

At the DNA level, the sequence is TGCGCCAGCAGTGAAACGGGAACTCACAATGAGCAGTTCTTC. This yields the protein CASSETGTHNEQFF. This sequence uses TRBV10-1 and TRBJ2-1; D gene: possibly TRBD2, on 5 matching bases. The V and J ends are trimmed by 3 bases and 5 bases, leaving 11 bases between them. The CDR3 contains 14 residues, cysteine and phenylalanine counted. Only the CDR3 portion is preserved as DNA: 42 bases, with reading frame beginning at the first base. CDR1 and CDR2 (WNHNN, SYGVQD) derive from the germline V gene (reference sequence).